Below are 18 T cell receptor beta chains sequenced from a single sample in a study of type 1 regulatory T cells. The study, taken as a whole, reports: Compared with non-Tr1 cells, Tr1 cells showed a narrower TCR repertoire.

Their specific antigens are unknown. TCRdb analysed the reads with MiXCR anew, one entry per CDR3 protein. The table shows about 71,000 distinct CDR3 sequences, with less than 25% occurring only once. Sequencing was performed on cultured type 1 regulatory T (Tr1) cells, either the whole culture or a sorted fraction (not recorded which). These receptors originate from a human donor in good health.

This chain joins TRBV18 and TRBJ1-4; D perhaps matches TRBD1 (6 bases). Germline V CDR1 and CDR2: KGHSH, LQKENI. Trimming removed 3 bases from V and 7 bases from J, with 12 bases in between. The CDR3 is made up of 14 amino acids. CDR3 amino acids: CASSPQGNSEKLFF. In DNA, the CDR3 is TGTGCCAGCTCACCTCAGGGGAACAGTGAAAAACTGTTTTTT.

This chain uses TRBV20-1 with TRBJ1-5; a possible D gene is TRBD1 (5 bases). CDR3 length equals 11 residues. The germline gives CDR1 DFQATT, CDR2 SNEGSKA (reference sequence). V was clipped by 0 bases and J by 11 bases, with 8 bases between them. In nucleotides, the CDR3 is TGCAGTGCTAGAGAAGGGGAGACCCAGCATTTT. Its protein is CSAREGETQHF.

In this sample, this clonotype turned up a few times. The chain has TRBV27 and TRBJ1-2; perhaps TRBD1 as D (5 bases). Deletions cut 3 bases from V and 4 bases from J, with 9 bases between. CDR1 is MNHEY, CDR2 SMNVEV, per germline (reference sequence). The CDR3 has 13 residues. The CDR3 region is CASSLQGIYGYTF. As DNA, the CDR3 is TGTGCCAGCAGTTTGCAGGGAATCTATGGCTACACCTTC.

In its sample, this clonotype was seen a few times. This chain uses TRBV9 with TRBJ2-2; 14 bases fit TRBD2. Germline V lookup: CDR1 SGDLS, CDR2 YYNGEE. The CDR3 is 17 amino acids. Germline trimming cut 4 bases from V and 4 bases from J; bases unmatched to any gene: 6. The CDR3 DNA reads as TGTGCCAGCAGCCCGCGACTAGCGGGAGGGTCCACCGGGGAGCTGTTTTTT. Its protein product is CASSPRLAGGSTGELFF. The variable domain in full, completed from reference TRBV9 and TRBJ2-2, reads DSGVTQTPKHLITATGQRVTLRCSPRSGDLSVYWYQQSLDQGLQFLIQYYNGEERAKGNILERFSAQQFPDLHSELNLSSLELGDSALYFCASSPRLAGGSTGELFFGEGSRLTVL.

In its sample, this clonotype was seen a few times. An end of the junction does not agree with germline; a read error may underlie this. The rearrangement links TRBV5-1 to TRBJ1-1; D gene uncertain. Germline CDR1 reads SGHRS; CDR2 reads YFSETQ. The CDR3 totals 15 residues. The CDR3 nucleotides read TGCGCCTGCAGCTTGGTCTGGGGAACGGACACTGAAGCTTTCTTT. It codes for CACSLVWGTDTEAFF.

J is TRBJ2-2 and V is TRBV5-4; 7 nucleotides agree with TRBD2. The V segment lost 5 bases and the J segment 6 bases; nucleotides outside the gene matches: 10. Germline V gene data show CDR1 as SGHNT and CDR2 as YYREEE (reference sequence). This CDR3 has 15 amino acids. CDR3 nucleotide sequence: TGTGCCAGCAGATCTAGCGGCCCCCGAGCCGGGGAGCTGTTTTTT. Translation gives CASRSSGPRAGELFF.

This clonotype was observed a handful of times. This chain uses TRBV7-2 with TRBJ1-2, with D hard to call. This CDR3 spans 14 amino acids. Trimming took 6 bases from V and 8 from J, leaving 19 bases between them. Germline CDR1 and CDR2: SGHTA and FQGNSA. The CDR3 loop is CASSSETGSGGYTF. DNA for the CDR3: TGTGCCAGCAGTTCGGAGACTGGATCGGGGGGCTACACCTTC.

V and J are TRBV12-3 or TRBV12-4 and TRBJ2-3; TRBD2 is a possible D gene (5 bases). The CDR3 is made up of 16 amino acids. V was cut by 6 bases and J by 2 bases, with 18 bases left in between. The CDR3 loop is CASRVGPSRLTDTQYF. For the CDR3, the DNA is TGTGCCAGCAGAGTGGGCCCTAGCAGACTCACAGATACGCAGTATTTT.

This clonotype was detected ten times or more. The CDR3 nucleotides read TGTGCCAGCAGGGATCTCGGGGAGCTGTTTTTT. Its translation is CASRDLGELFF. This chain connects TRBV12-3 or TRBV12-4 to TRBJ2-2; D gene unclear. V was clipped by 6 bases and J by 7 bases, with 6 bases between them. CDR3 size: 11 residues.

This clonotype has a single count. The chain carries TRBV20-1 and TRBJ2-5; D gene unclear. CDR3 length equals 12 residues. Germline assignment: CDR1 DFQATT and CDR2 SNEGSKA (reference sequence). With 4 bases removed from V and 1 base from J, the gap between germline ends came to 7 bases. The CDR3 DNA follows: TGCAGTGCTACGGCGACCCAAGAGACCCAGTACTTC. It specifies CSATATQETQYF.

The rearrangement links TRBV3-1 to TRBJ1-1, with D maybe TRBD1 (6 bases). Trimming took 1 base from V and 5 from J, leaving 23 bases between them. The CDR3 runs to 18 residues. Looked up from germline, CDR1 is LGHDT and CDR2 is YNNKEL (reference sequence). The CDR3 nucleotides are TGTGCCAGCAGCCAAGGGATCGTATTGGGGGGCGAGGGGACTGAAGCTTTCTTT. Protein product: CASSQGIVLGGEGTEAFF. Drawing the rest from reference TRBV3-1 and TRBJ1-1, the complete variable domain is DTAVSQTPKYLVTQMGNDKSIKCEQNLGHDTMYWYKQDSKKFLKIMFSYNNKELIINETVPNRFSPKSPDKAHLNLHINSLELGDSAVYFCASSQGIVLGGEGTEAFFGQGTRLTVV.

The chain combines TRBV20-1 with TRBJ2-5; D may be TRBD1 or TRBD2 (5 bases each). Germline V gene data show CDR1 as DFQATT and CDR2 as SNEGSKA (reference sequence). Trimming pared 6 bases from V and 2 bases from J, leaving 13 bases between. The CDR3 length is 13 residues. The DNA of the CDR3 is TGCAGTGCCGCAGGGACGAGTCAAGAGACCCAGTACTTC. This translates into CSAAGTSQETQYF.

V and J are TRBV28 and TRBJ2-3; D not certain. V lost 5 bases and J lost 2, with 5 bases in between. Germline V CDR1 and CDR2: MDHEN, SYDVKM. This CDR3 comprises 12 residues. The CDR3 nucleotides read TGTGCCAGCAGTGGCATCACAGATACGCAGTATTTT. Protein product: CASSGITDTQYF. Full variable domain (rest looked up from reference TRBV28 and TRBJ2-3): DVKVTQSSRYLVKRTGEKVFLECVQDMDHENMFWYRQDPGLGLRLIYFSYDVKMKEKGDIPEGYSVSREKKERFSLILESASTNQTSMYLCASSGITDTQYFGPGTRLTVL.

The sample holds a few counts of this clonotype. The chain has TRBV28 and TRBJ1-6, with 8 nucleotides matching TRBD1. V lost 7 bases, J lost 6 bases, and 5 bases stayed unmatched. Germline CDR1 and CDR2: MDHEN and SYDVKM. The CDR3 has 14 residues. The CDR3 region is CASNLDRANSPLHF. The CDR3 nucleotides are TGTGCCAGCAATTTGGACAGGGCTAATTCACCCCTCCACTTT.

This clonotype has at least ten counts. One junction end does not reproduce the germline sequence, and a read error may be involved. CDR3 nucleotides: TGTGCCAGCAGCGTGGGTCAGAACACTGAAGCTTTCTTT. Encoded protein: CASSVGQNTEAFF. The V call is TRBV5-1, the J call TRBJ1-1, with no clear D. The CDR3 sequence is 13 residues long. Germline V gene sequence: CDR1 SGHRS, CDR2 YFSETQ.

The CDR3 DNA is TGTGCCAGCAGTGAACATACCGGGGAGCTGTTTTTT. Amino acids: CASSEHTGELFF. The chain has TRBV2 and TRBJ2-2; D is ambiguous. The CDR3 is 12 residues long. Between the trimmed V and J ends, which lost 2 bases and 5 bases, there was a span of 3 bases. Germline values: CDR1 SNHLY, CDR2 FYNNEI.

This clonotype was recorded a few times. The rearrangement links TRBV5-1 to TRBJ2-1; unclear D gene. Germline assignment: CDR1 SGHRS and CDR2 YFSETQ. The V gene lost 0 bases and the J gene lost 9 bases, with 13 bases spanning the gap. The CDR3 has 14 residues. CDR3 region: CASSLATSDGEQFF. The CDR3 DNA sequence: TGCGCCAGCAGCTTGGCGACGTCGGACGGTGAGCAGTTCTTC.

This clonotype has at least ten counts. The rearrangement joins TRBV12-3 or TRBV12-4 to TRBJ1-1, with D maybe TRBD1 (5 bases). V was pared by 3 bases and J by 5 bases, with 7 bases between. The CDR3 runs 12 residues. CDR3 residues: CASSFRGTEAFF. The CDR3 DNA reads TGTGCCAGCAGTTTTCGGGGGACTGAAGCTTTCTTT.